Below are 30 T cell receptor beta chains sequenced from a single sample in a study of cytomegalovirus exposure and HLA in healthy donors. It was with 60 Vbeta and 13 Jbeta primers that the PCR ran. The repertoire was sequenced with immunoSEQ multiplex PCR; TCRdb's copy has only in-frame clones and lacks some. Found here are roughly 120,000 clones; the top ten clones hold around 2.4%. The sequencing sample was made of PBMCs. The receptors derive from a man aged 35 to 55 in good health and CMV-seronegative.

The chain recombines TRBV7-9 with TRBJ2-7, with unresolved D. Germline V CDR1 and CDR2: SEHNR, FQNEAQ (reference sequence). This CDR3 is built from 13 residues. V lost 1 base and J 1 base, leaving 5 bases between the germline ends. The CDR3 DNA reads as TGTGCCAGCAGCTTAGGGCCGTCCTACGAGCAGTACTTC. Its translation is CASSLGPSYEQYF. The full variable domain, completed using reference TRBV7-9 and TRBJ2-7, is DTGVSQNPRHKITKRGQNVTFRCDPISEHNRLYWYRQTLGQGPEFLTYFQNEAQLEKSRLLSDRFSAERPKGSFSTLEIQRTEQGDSAMYLCASSLGPSYEQYFGPGTRLTVT.

This rearrangement joins TRBV7-3 to TRBJ2-1; a possible D gene is TRBD2 (6 bases). Trimming pared 2 bases from V and 3 bases from J, leaving 8 bases between. Germline V lookup: CDR1 SGHTA, CDR2 FQGTGA. This CDR3 comprises 14 residues. CDR3 coding DNA: TGTGCCAGCAGCTTAGGGGGACTCTACAATGAGCAGTTCTTC. It translates to CASSLGGLYNEQFF. Together with reference TRBV7-3 and TRBJ2-1, the CDR3 gives the full variable domain: GAGVSQTPSNKVTEKGKYVELRCDPISGHTALYWYRQSLGQGPEFLIYFQGTGAADDSGLPNDRFFAVRPEGSVSTLKIQRTERGDSAVYLCASSLGGLYNEQFFGPGTRLTVL.

The CDR3, as DNA: TGTGCCAGCAGTTACGGACAGGGGGTCGCGCAGTACTTC. This sequence encodes CASSYGQGVAQYF. This chain uses TRBV6-5 with TRBJ2-7, with 10 positions matching TRBD1. The CDR3 is 13 amino acids. V gave up 2 bases and J gave up 9 bases; unmatched junction bases: 4. Germline V CDR1 and CDR2: MNHEY, SVGAGI.

The V and J genes are TRBV5-1 and TRBJ1-1; TRBD1 might be the D (5 bases). The CDR3 loop spans 16 amino acids. Trimming took 0 bases from V and 0 from J, leaving 12 bases between them. Germline CDR1 is SGHRS and CDR2 is YFSETQ. CDR3 residues: CASSLGPGKMNTEAFF. CDR3 DNA: TGCGCCAGCAGCTTGGGTCCAGGGAAGATGAACACTGAAGCTTTCTTT.

The chain employs TRBV6-6 and TRBJ2-7; D gene unclear. Germline assignment: CDR1 MNHNY and CDR2 SVGAGI (reference sequence). This CDR3 contains 13 residues. V lost 2 bases and J lost 6, with 11 bases in between. The CDR3 protein is CASSYAPGSEQYF. In DNA form, the CDR3 reads TGTGCCAGCAGTTACGCCCCAGGCAGCGAGCAGTACTTC.

This chain uses TRBV28 with TRBJ2-3, with a possible D match to TRBD2 (6 bases). The CDR3 is 17 residues long. V lost 7 bases and J lost 4, with 24 bases in between. Germline V gene lookup returns CDR1 MDHEN and CDR2 SYDVKM. CDR3 region: CASTLGKGPSGADTQYF. The DNA for the CDR3 is TGTGCCAGCACTCTAGGCAAGGGGCCTTCGGGGGCAGATACGCAGTATTTT. The variable domain in full, completed from reference TRBV28 and TRBJ2-3, reads DVKVTQSSRYLVKRTGEKVFLECVQDMDHENMFWYRQDPGLGLRLIYFSYDVKMKEKGDIPEGYSVSREKKERFSLILESASTNQTSMYLCASTLGKGPSGADTQYFGPGTRLTVL.

The chain has TRBV5-1 and TRBJ1-2; D might be TRBD1 (6 bases). Germline V lookup: CDR1 SGHRS, CDR2 YFSETQ. CDR3 size: 14 residues. Trimming took 0 bases from V and 4 from J, leaving 10 bases between them. DNA of the CDR3: TGCGCCAGCAGCTTGGCCGCGGACAGCTATGGCTACACCTTC. It codes for CASSLAADSYGYTF.

The chain employs TRBV27 and TRBJ1-1; TRBD1 aligns across 7 bases. Germline V gene sequence: CDR1 MNHEY, CDR2 SMNVEV (reference sequence). This CDR3 spans 15 amino acids. With 5 bases clipped from V and 3 bases from J, the junction kept 9 bases outside the gene matches. CDR3 bases: TGTGCCAGCAGTGAGCAACAGGGGTTGTACACTGAAGCTTTCTTT. Translated: CASSEQQGLYTEAFF.

The CDR3 DNA sequence: TGCGCCAGCAGCGAATCTAGCGTGAATGAGCAGTTCTTC. This encodes CASSESSVNEQFF. The genes are TRBV10-2 and TRBJ2-1, with a weak D call TRBD2 (6 bases). CDR3 length: 13 amino acids. CDR1 is WSHSY and CDR2 is SAAADI in the germline V gene. V was cut by 6 bases and J by 7 bases, with 13 bases left in between.

The rearrangement links TRBV30 to TRBJ2-7; 13 bases agree with TRBD2. CDR1 GTSNPN and CDR2 SVGIG come from the germline V gene (reference sequence). Unmatched junction bases numbered 10, after V lost 7 bases and J lost 7 bases. CDR3 length: 14 amino acids. CDR3 sequence: CAFQLAGGPWEQYF. CDR3 sequence (DNA): TGTGCCTTCCAACTAGCGGGAGGGCCATGGGAGCAGTACTTC. The full variable domain, completed using reference TRBV30 and TRBJ2-7, is SQTIHQWPATLVQPVGSPLSLECTVEGTSNPNLYWYRQAAGRGLQLLFYSVGIGQISSEVPQNLSASRPQDRQFILSSKKLLLSDSGFYLCAFQLAGGPWEQYFGPGTRLTVT.

The chain joins TRBV5-8 to TRBJ1-5; 7 bases are shared with TRBD1. V gave up 4 bases and J gave up 2 bases; unmatched junction bases: 9. The CDR3 covers 16 residues. Germline V gives CDR1 SGHTS, CDR2 YDEGEE. CDR3: CASSALDRVGNQPQHF. The CDR3 DNA reads TGTGCCAGCAGCGCCTTAGACAGGGTGGGCAATCAGCCCCAGCATTTT.

This sequence joins TRBV4-3 and TRBJ1-1; D is ambiguous. CDR1 and CDR2 from the germline V gene are LGHNA and YSLEER. The CDR3 loop spans 14 amino acids. Between the trimmed V and J ends, which lost 4 bases and 1 base, there was a span of 10 bases. The DNA for the CDR3 is TGCGCCAGCAGCCGGGCCCTGAGGAACACTGAAGCTTTCTTT. This gives the protein CASSRALRNTEAFF.

CDR3: CASSPPTWTSGGQETQYF. CDR3 in DNA: TGTGCCAGCTCACCGCCTACCTGGACTAGCGGGGGCCAAGAGACCCAGTACTTC. The chain joins TRBV18 to TRBJ2-5; TRBD2 agrees at 13 bases. The V and J ends lost 3 bases and 1 base, in that order; junction bases with no gene match: 8. This CDR3 is 18 amino acids long. Germline values: CDR1 KGHSH, CDR2 LQKENI.

The rearrangement uses TRBV7-2 and TRBJ2-1, with D hard to call. Trimming removed 4 bases from V and 9 bases from J, with 13 bases in between. This CDR3 contains 13 residues. Germline CDR1 is SGHTA and CDR2 is FQGNSA. Here the CDR3 reads CASSSQLVSEQFF. For the CDR3, the DNA is TGTGCCAGCAGCTCTCAACTTGTGTCTGAGCAGTTCTTC. The entire variable domain, with the rest obtained from reference TRBV7-2 and TRBJ2-1, is as follows: GAGVSQSPSNKVTEKGKDVELRCDPISGHTALYWYRQSLGQGLEFLIYFQGNSAPDKSGLPSDRFSAERTGGSVSTLTIQRTQQEDSAVYLCASSSQLVSEQFFGPGTRLTVL.

The genes are TRBV5-1 and TRBJ2-3, with D maybe TRBD1 (5 bases). Trimming took 4 bases from V and 4 from J, leaving 16 bases between them. CDR1 is SGHRS, CDR2 YFSETQ, per germline. This CDR3 region has 15 residues. DNA of the CDR3: TGCGCCAGCAGCCTTGGGGCTCAGGCACCAGATACGCAGTATTTT. This gives the protein CASSLGAQAPDTQYF.

The chain employs TRBV7-9 and TRBJ2-1; D is perhaps TRBD2 (6 bases). V was clipped by 5 bases and J by 2 bases, with 10 bases between them. CDR3 length equals 14 residues. Germline CDR1 reads SEHNR; CDR2 reads FQNEAQ (reference sequence). The CDR3 bases are TGTGCCAGCAGCCCGGGACTGGCCTACAATGAGCAGTTCTTC. Its translation is CASSPGLAYNEQFF.

This sequence joins TRBV19 and TRBJ2-1, with a tentative D call TRBD2 (5 bases). The CDR3 has 13 amino acids. Germline values: CDR1 LNHDA, CDR2 SQIVND (reference sequence). V was pared by 5 bases and J by 6 bases, with 11 bases between. CDR3 amino acids: CASSEDWGNEQFF. Written as DNA, the CDR3 is TGTGCCAGTAGTGAGGACTGGGGCAATGAGCAGTTCTTC.

The V gene is TRBV11-3, the J gene TRBJ2-7; 7 nucleotides agree with TRBD2. In germline, CDR1 is SGHNT, CDR2 YENEEA. V was clipped by 4 bases and J by 0 bases; unmatched bases: 6. The CDR3 consists of 15 residues. CDR3 in amino acids: CASSSLSGTSYEQYF. Written as DNA, the CDR3 is TGTGCCAGCAGCTCATTAAGCGGGACCTCCTACGAGCAGTACTTC.

The chain recombines TRBV15 with TRBJ1-2, with D uncertain. The CDR3 extends over 14 amino acids. Germline V gives CDR1 LNHNV, CDR2 YYDKDF (reference sequence). V was cut by 2 bases and J by 2 bases, with 9 bases left in between. The chain's CDR3 is CATSRSGSNYGYTF. DNA of the CDR3: TGTGCCACCAGCAGATCAGGATCAAACTATGGCTACACCTTC.

The V call is TRBV9, the J call TRBJ1-3; D might be TRBD1 (5 bases). The CDR3 spans 20 residues. Germline loops: CDR1 SGDLS, CDR2 YYNGEE. The V and J ends lost 4 bases and 2 bases respectively, with 28 bases between them. The CDR3 DNA reads TGTGCCAGCAGCCCTAGTTTGGCCTGGGGGGGACGATCAGCTGGAAACACCATATATTTT. Protein product: CASSPSLAWGGRSAGNTIYF.

This chain links TRBV5-4 with TRBJ1-3; 8 bases align to TRBD1. V gave up 4 bases and J gave up 2 bases; unmatched junction bases: 2. There are 14 residues in the CDR3. The germline CDR1 and CDR2 sequences are SGHNT and YYREEE (reference sequence). This CDR3 is CASSQTGAGNTIYF. The CDR3 DNA sequence: TGTGCCAGCAGCCAGACAGGGGCTGGAAACACCATATATTTT.

The rearrangement joins TRBV5-1 to TRBJ1-1, with TRBD1 as a possible D gene (5 bases). The CDR3 runs to 12 residues. Per the germline V gene, CDR1 is SGHRS and CDR2 is YFSETQ. The V gene lost 4 bases and the J gene lost 8 bases, with 12 bases spanning the gap. The CDR3, as DNA: TGCGCCAGCAGCCCTCAGGGTTCAGAAGCTTTCTTT. It encodes CASSPQGSEAFF.

This chain connects TRBV28 to TRBJ2-2, with D tentatively TRBD2 (5 bases). Germline lookup yields CDR1 MDHEN and CDR2 SYDVKM. V dropped 3 bases and J dropped 6 bases, with 17 bases sitting between them. The CDR3 has 16 residues. CDR3 bases: TGTGCCAGCAGTTTGCCCGCTAGCATCAGACCCGGGGAGCTGTTTTTT. Translation: CASSLPASIRPGELFF.

The chain is built from TRBV27 and TRBJ1-2; D perhaps matches TRBD1 (6 bases). Germline CDR1 is MNHEY and CDR2 is SMNVEV (reference sequence). CDR3 length equals 16 residues. Between the trimmed V and J ends, which lost 0 bases and 1 base, there was a span of 12 bases. The CDR3 loop is CASSLSNTGRNYGYTF. The CDR3 DNA reads as TGTGCCAGCAGTTTATCTAATACAGGGCGTAACTATGGCTACACCTTC.

The CDR3 reads CASPGRQYF. CDR3 DNA: TGTGCCAGCCCGGGTAGGCAGTACTTC. This rearrangement joins TRBV6-5 to TRBJ2-7; the D is unclear. V was cut by 8 bases and J by 9 bases, with 8 bases left in between. This CDR3 is built from 9 residues. Germline V gene lookup returns CDR1 MNHEY and CDR2 SVGAGI.

Here the CDR3 reads CASSHPAMGTGAYGYTF. CDR3 sequence (DNA): TGCGCCAGCAGCCACCCGGCAATGGGGACAGGAGCCTATGGCTACACCTTC. The V call is TRBV4-1, the J call TRBJ1-2; 8 nucleotides align to TRBD1. The V gene end was trimmed by 3 bases and the J gene end by 4 bases; junction bases not matched to a gene: 13. CDR1 is MGHRA and CDR2 is YSYEKL in the germline V gene. This CDR3 contains 17 residues.

This chain links TRBV11-2 with TRBJ2-5, with D possibly TRBD1 on 6 matching bases. The V gene lost 2 bases and the J gene lost 10 bases, with 8 bases spanning the gap. CDR3 length equals 11 residues. Per germline, CDR1 SGHAT and CDR2 FQNNGV. The DNA for the CDR3 is TGTGCCAGCAGCTTAAACAGGGACCAGTACTTC. Translated: CASSLNRDQYF.

The chain combines TRBV5-1 with TRBJ2-7; no clear D. The V and J ends lost 0 bases and 0 bases respectively, with 4 bases between them. This CDR3 spans 13 amino acids. The germline V gene encodes CDR1 SGHRS and CDR2 YFSETQ. CDR3 bases: TGCGCCAGCAGCTTGGCTAGCTCCTACGAGCAGTACTTC. Its translation is CASSLASSYEQYF.

V usage is TRBV7-6 and J usage is TRBJ2-5; D remains unclear. V lost 5 bases, J lost 0 bases, and 7 bases lay in between. The CDR3 has 13 amino acids. Germline-derived CDR1 and CDR2 are SGHVS and FNYEAQ. CDR3 coding DNA: TGTGCCAGCAGCCCAATGTACCAAGAGACCCAGTACTTC. This codes for CASSPMYQETQYF. The full variable domain, completed using reference TRBV7-6 and TRBJ2-5, is GAGVSQSPRYKVTKRGQDVALRCDPISGHVSLYWYRQALGQGPEFLTYFNYEAQQDKSGLPNDRFSAERPEGSISTLTIQRTEQRDSAMYRCASSPMYQETQYFGPGTRLLVL.

V and J are TRBV4-2 and TRBJ2-7; 7 bases map to TRBD1. This CDR3 has 17 residues. Germline CDR1 is LGHNA and CDR2 is YNFKEQ. V shed 5 bases and J 0 bases; nucleotides not matched to a gene: 13. DNA of the CDR3: TGTGCCAGCAGCGGACGGAAACCGGGACAGCCCTCCTACGAGCAGTACTTC. Amino acid sequence: CASSGRKPGQPSYEQYF.